A single TCR beta chain is shown here with its context. The antigen is undetermined. This sample stems from a study of post-analysis software for immune sequencing data. Looking at the study overall: Relapsing-remitting, secondary progressive and progressive-relapsing forms of multiple sclerosis all featured among disease courses.

Whole-study results and caveats: Samples made in the same batch grouped tightly together by F measure. Normalized Chao1 diversity was significantly reduced in patients versus controls. Relative to controls, patients had about 5 TRBV segments at higher frequency, with TRBV5-6, TRBV5-1 and TRBV20-1 among these.

Deletions cut 4 bases from V and 4 bases from J, with 18 bases between. In germline, CDR1 is SGHRS, CDR2 YFSETQ. This CDR3 region has 15 residues. Unique molecular identifiers featured in each of the TCR beta cDNA libraries. Hundreds of thousands of cDNA molecules came from about 1 to 10 million T cells. Using its own MiXCR run on the PCR reads, TCRdb lists one record per CDR3 protein. The repertoire includes about 810,000 distinct CDR3 sequences, approximately 53% of them detected once, and approximately 4.3% sits in the top ten. The clonotype originates from a girl aged 10 to 17 with multiple sclerosis. V is TRBV5-1 and J is TRBJ2-7; possibly TRBD1 or TRBD2 for D (6 bases each). The sequenced sample consisted of blood. CDR3 nucleotide sequence: TGCGCCAGCAGCCCCCATAGTCCGGGGGCTTACGAGCAGTACTTC. As protein: CASSPHSPGAYEQYF.